The 22 T cell receptor beta chains given below trace back to one sample, sequenced in a study of spatial heterogeneity in lung cancer. Time point indicated: sample taken at primary tumor resection. A single record per CDR3 protein comes from TCRdb applying MiXCR to the 5' RACE reads. The data contain some 38,000 distinct CDR3 sequences, around 7.5% of them singletons. The specimen was PBMCs, collected at surgery. These receptors came from a male donor with early-stage non-small cell lung cancer.

The rearrangement uses TRBV5-4 and TRBJ2-1; D remains ambiguous. The CDR3 consists of 15 residues. Looked up from germline, CDR1 is SGHNT and CDR2 is YYREEE (reference sequence). The V gene lost 1 base and the J gene lost 7 bases, with 15 bases spanning the gap. The CDR3: CASSLRGVAGNEQFF. The CDR3 DNA reads as TGTGCCAGCAGCTTGCGAGGTGTTGCCGGTAATGAGCAGTTCTTC.

At least ten counts were recorded for this clonotype. The V gene is TRBV4-3, the J gene TRBJ2-1; D remains ambiguous. The CDR3 totals 15 residues. Germline CDR1 LGHNA, CDR2 YSLEER. Trimming took 0 bases from V and 4 from J, leaving 10 bases between them. The CDR3 coding sequence is TGCGCCAGCAGCCAAGAACGGGCACCGTACAATGAGCAGTTCTTC. Amino acids: CASSQERAPYNEQFF.

The chain recombines TRBV20-1 with TRBJ2-3; 8 bases agree with TRBD2. J gave up 0 bases and V 0 bases, and 8 bases lay outside the gene matches. Germline CDR1 and CDR2: DFQATT and SNEGSKA (reference sequence). CDR3 length: 17 residues. The CDR3 DNA reads TGCAGTGCTAGAGATTTGAAGTCTAGCGGGAGCACAGATACGCAGTATTTT. Protein sequence: CSARDLKSSGSTDTQYF.

This clonotype was observed a handful of times. V is TRBV3-1 and J is TRBJ1-2; D remains unclear. The CDR3 is 13 residues long. Germline V gene lookup returns CDR1 LGHDT and CDR2 YNNKEL (reference sequence). Between the trimmed V and J ends, which lost 0 bases and 4 bases, there was a span of 6 bases. The CDR3 coding sequence is TGTGCCAGCAGCCAAGAAGCAGTCTATGGCTACACCTTC. Its protein is CASSQEAVYGYTF.

This clonotype was observed at least ten times. The V and J genes are TRBV5-3 and TRBJ1-1, with no clear D. TRBV5-3 is marked as an open reading frame, function uncertain. The CDR3 sequence is 12 residues long. Trimming shortened V by 2 bases and J by 5 bases, and 7 bases separated the two germline ends. This CDR3 reads CARSLIPTEAFF. As DNA, the CDR3 is TGTGCCAGAAGCTTAATCCCAACTGAAGCTTTCTTT.

This clonotype was detected ten times or more. The chain couples TRBV10-3 to TRBJ2-7, with 8 bases aligning to TRBD1. Germline V gene sequence: CDR1 ENHRY, CDR2 SYGVKD. Losses at the gene ends were 10 bases for V and 0 bases for J; bases not matched to a gene: 5. The CDR3 spans 13 residues. In DNA form, the CDR3 reads TGTGCCACCCAGGGGGCGGACTCCTACGAGCAGTACGTC. Its protein is CATQGADSYEQYV.

The CDR3 DNA follows: TGTGCCAGCAGCCCCAAAGGGGGATTAGTAAAGCGGGGTAGGAATGAGCAGTTCTTC. It codes for CASSPKGGLVKRGRNEQFF. The J gene is TRBJ2-1, the V gene TRBV3-1; D is possibly TRBD2 (7 bases). V was pared by 4 bases and J by 7 bases, with 29 bases between. Germline V CDR1 and CDR2: LGHDT, YNNKEL (reference sequence). The CDR3 loop spans 19 amino acids.

This clonotype was seen many times. V is TRBV6-5 and J is TRBJ2-7; a weak D match, TRBD2 (5 bases). Germline V gene sequence: CDR1 MNHEY, CDR2 SVGAGI. V gave up 6 bases and J gave up 4 bases, with 13 bases separating them. This CDR3 has 13 residues. DNA of the CDR3: TGTGCCAGCAGGCACGGGATATTTTACGAGCAGTACTTC. Amino acids: CASRHGIFYEQYF.

This clonotype was counted at least ten times. The DNA of the CDR3 is TGTGCCACCAGTGACCCGGGACAGGGGGACAATGAGCAGTTCTTC. Translation gives CATSDPGQGDNEQFF. This chain joins TRBV24-1 and TRBJ2-1; TRBD1 agrees at 11 bases. V shed 4 bases and J 5 bases; nucleotides not matched to a gene: 3. CDR3 length equals 15 residues. The germline V gene has CDR1 KGHDR and CDR2 SFDVKD.

This clonotype occurred many times. CDR3 residues: CAISAGQGVYEQYV. CDR3 DNA sequence: TGTGCCATCAGCGCGGGACAGGGGGTCTACGAGCAGTACGTC. The chain carries TRBV10-3 and TRBJ2-7; 11 nucleotides match TRBD1. This CDR3 is 14 amino acids long. V dropped 6 bases and J dropped 3; count of bases not matched to a gene: 4. Germline CDR1 reads ENHRY; CDR2 reads SYGVKD.

The sample holds many counts of this clonotype. The chain carries TRBV6-2 or TRBV6-3 and TRBJ2-3; TRBD2 is a possible D gene (6 bases). Germline assignment: CDR1 MNHEY and CDR2 SVGEGT. The CDR3 length is 8 residues. The V gene lost 11 bases and the J gene lost 14 bases, with 11 bases spanning the gap. CDR3 loop: CAAGRVYF. The CDR3 DNA reads as TGTGCCGCGGGACGGGTGTATTTT.

The rearrangement uses TRBV10-3 and TRBJ2-3; D perhaps matches TRBD2 (7 bases). Trimming stripped 2 bases from V and 2 bases from J, with 14 bases between. The germline V gene has CDR1 ENHRY and CDR2 SYGVKD. The CDR3 length is 16 residues. The CDR3 DNA follows: TGTGCCATCAGTGAGCGGGGGGCCCCTTCCACAGATACGCAGTATTTT. It yields the protein CAISERGAPSTDTQYF.

This clonotype was counted at least ten times. The chain links TRBV6-2 or TRBV6-3 to TRBJ2-1; tentative D call: TRBD2 (5 bases). V dropped 4 bases and J dropped 14 bases, with 15 bases sitting between them. Per the germline V gene, CDR1 is MNHEY and CDR2 is SVGEGT. The length of the CDR3 is 12 residues. Written as DNA, the CDR3 is TGTGCCAGCAGTTCCACGACTACTTTTAAGTTCTTC. Encoded protein: CASSSTTTFKFF.

This clonotype was detected ten times or more. The chain joins TRBV20-1 to TRBJ2-7; D call uncertain. The V end lost 6 bases, the J end lost 0 bases, and 12 bases lay between the germline ends. The CDR3 is made up of 13 amino acids. CDR1 DFQATT and CDR2 SNEGSKA come from the germline V gene (reference sequence). In DNA, the CDR3 is TGCAGTGCAACCGACACCGACTCCTACGAGCAGTACGTC. Protein: CSATDTDSYEQYV.

This clonotype showed up many times. CDR3 in DNA: TGTGCCAGCAGAAACGCGCCGACATACACAGATACGCAGTATTTT. It encodes CASRNAPTYTDTQYF. This sequence joins TRBV7-6 and TRBJ2-3; D is unclear. This CDR3 region has 15 residues. CDR1 is SGHVS and CDR2 is FNYEAQ in the germline V gene. V gave up 6 bases and J gave up 2 bases, with 15 bases separating them.

This clonotype showed up many times. V usage is TRBV4-3 and J usage is TRBJ2-2, with 8 bases aligning to TRBD2. V lost 0 bases, J lost 2 bases, and 8 bases stayed unmatched. This CDR3 has 18 residues. The germline V gene has CDR1 LGHNA and CDR2 YSLEER. As DNA, the CDR3 is TGCGCCAGCAGCCAAGATATTGGAGCGGGGGTTAACACCGGGGAGCTGTTTTTT. Amino acids: CASSQDIGAGVNTGELFF.

This clonotype came up many times. The chain uses TRBV6-2 or TRBV6-3 and TRBJ2-1; TRBD1 agrees at 10 bases. Germline V gene data show CDR1 as MNHEY and CDR2 as SVGEGT. V gave up 10 bases and J gave up 5 bases; unmatched junction bases: 11. CDR3 length equals 15 residues. Here the CDR3 reads CAILPQGQGHNEQFF. CDR3 coding DNA: TGTGCCATCCTACCCCAGGGACAGGGGCACAATGAGCAGTTCTTC.

This clonotype was picked up a small number of times. This sequence joins TRBV5-1 and TRBJ2-3, with 12 nucleotides matching TRBD1. Looked up from germline, CDR1 is SGHRS and CDR2 is YFSETQ. V dropped 0 bases and J dropped 1; count of bases not matched to a gene: 6. This CDR3 is built from 18 residues. The DNA of the CDR3 is TGCGCCAGCAGCTTGGCCTGGGACAGGGGGCGCCGCACAGATACGCAGTATTTT. Translating gives CASSLAWDRGRRTDTQYF.

This clonotype was detected ten times or more. The chain uses TRBV4-1 and TRBJ2-7; tentatively, D is TRBD2 (7 bases). Trimming removed 4 bases from V and 6 bases from J, with 16 bases in between. There are 14 residues in the CDR3. Germline V gene lookup returns CDR1 MGHRA and CDR2 YSYEKL. The CDR3 bases are TGCGCCAGCAGCCCGAGGGGGGGGTCTTCCGAGCAGTACGTC. This codes for CASSPRGGSSEQYV.

Only a few counts were recorded for this clonotype. This chain joins TRBV4-2 and TRBJ2-2; TRBD2 is a possible D gene (6 bases). Germline CDR1 reads LGHNA; CDR2 reads YNFKEQ. This CDR3 is 14 amino acids long. Trimming shortened V by 2 bases and J by 5 bases, and 9 bases separated the two germline ends. DNA of the CDR3: TGTGCCAGCAGCCAAATTGGGGGGACCGGGGAGCTGTTTTTT. It translates to CASSQIGGTGELFF.

The table lists this clonotype with many counts. The chain carries TRBV15 and TRBJ2-5; 13 bases are a match to TRBD2. Germline V lookup: CDR1 LNHNV, CDR2 YYDKDF (reference sequence). With 10 bases clipped from V and 5 bases from J, the junction kept 7 bases outside the gene matches. The CDR3 runs 14 residues. The CDR3 sequence is CASRGLAGFETQYF. The CDR3 DNA reads as TGTGCCAGCAGGGGACTAGCGGGATTCGAGACCCAGTACTTC.

The sample holds a few counts of this clonotype. This chain uses TRBV20-1 with TRBJ2-3, with 13 bases aligning to TRBD2. The CDR3 has 14 residues. Trimming at V came to 5 bases and at J to 3 bases, leaving 2 bases not matched to a gene. The V gene's germline CDR1 is DFQATT and CDR2 SNEGSKA (reference sequence). CDR3 coding DNA: TGCAGTGCTGCGGGACTAGCGGGAACAGATACGCAGTATTTT. Protein: CSAAGLAGTDTQYF.